The rows below give T cell receptor beta chains drawn from one sample of a study of shared clonotypes between healthy human individuals. This table comes from immunoSEQ multiplex PCR, and its TCRdb copy is limited to in-frame clones, with some not included. Here the sample spans 2 million to 2.5 million clones, about nine tenths being singletons. Sequencing was performed on naive CD4+ T cells from PBMCs. These receptors originate from a man aged 18-30 years in good health. Some clones in this sample may be carry-over from other donors' samples. Each CDR3 is given without its conserved first and last residue.

15 | TRBJ1-2 | TRBV4-2 | ASSQDLETGDNYGYT
14 | TRBJ2-2 | TRBV28 | ASLSPGPSNTGELF
13 | TRBJ1-1 | TRBV7-6 | ASSYAGTVNTEAF
13 | TRBJ1-2 | TRBV19 | ASSLAPGRSYGYT
14 | TRBJ2-3 | TRBV5-1 | ASSLAGGISTDTQY
12 | TRBJ2-5 | TRBV2 | ASSRQTLGETQY
13 | TRBJ2-3 | TRBV9 | ASSAVSGTTDTQY
13 | TRBJ2-1 | TRBV28 | ASSLPRYSYNEQF
14 | TRBJ1-3 | TRBV5-1 | ASSLPLGGAGNTIY
11 | TRBJ1-1 | TRBV5-5 | ASSFALNTEAF
10 | TRBJ2-7 | TRBV28 | ASSLRIGEQY
13 | TRBJ2-7 | TRBV19 | ASSTGTGAFYEQY